These 27 T cell receptor beta chains originate from one sample sequenced in a study of CD8 T cells in ankylosing spondylitis. TCRdb passed the 5' RACE reads through MiXCR, listing each CDR3 protein once. The table lists around 300,000 distinct CDR3 sequences, 9.5% to 13% of them singletons. Sequenced input: blood, either unsorted or a sorted T cell fraction (not recorded which). Source of these receptors: a female donor with ankylosing spondylitis or in good health (not recorded which).

Regarding this clonotype: At one boundary the junction diverges from the germline segment, which might be a read error. This chain uses TRBV6-7 with TRBJ1-5, with D unresolved. TRBV6-7 is given ORF status, its function remaining uncertain. This CDR3 contains 19 residues. Written as DNA, the CDR3 is TGTGCCTGCAGTTTGTCGGGAGAGATGGGGTTATTGGGCAATCAGCCCCAGCATTTT. This encodes CACSLSGEMGLLGNQPQHF.

The sample holds many counts of this clonotype. V gene TRBV5-1 combines with J gene TRBJ2-3; D gene ambiguous. V lost 0 bases and J 4 bases, leaving 9 bases between the germline ends. The length of the CDR3 is 14 residues. The germline V gene has CDR1 SGHRS and CDR2 YFSETQ. The CDR3 DNA is TGCGCCAGCAGCTTGGGTACATCGGCAGATACGCAGTATTTT. This gives the protein CASSLGTSADTQYF.

Ten or more counts support this clonotype. The chain uses TRBV20-1 and TRBJ2-3; D unresolved. CDR3 size: 14 residues. Germline-derived CDR1 and CDR2 are DFQATT and SNEGSKA (reference sequence). V gave up 2 bases and J gave up 5 bases, with 14 bases separating them. In nucleotides, the CDR3 is TGCAGTGCTAGACCGGGCCACGGCGGAGATACGCAGTATTTT. Its protein is CSARPGHGGDTQYF.

This clonotype has more than one count but fewer than ten. V and J are TRBV7-2 and TRBJ2-1; TRBD2 might be the D (5 bases). Germline-derived CDR1 and CDR2 are SGHTA and FQGNSA. The CDR3 sequence is 16 residues long. V was trimmed by 1 base and J by 0 bases, leaving 10 bases between them. DNA for the CDR3: TGTGCCAGCAGCTTAGAGAGCGGCACCTCCTACAATGAGCAGTTCTTC. Protein: CASSLESGTSYNEQFF.

This clonotype came up a few times. The V call is TRBV20-1, the J call TRBJ2-1; tentative D call: TRBD2 (6 bases). The length of the CDR3 is 15 residues. From germline, CDR1 is DFQATT and CDR2 SNEGSKA (reference sequence). The germline V and J ends were trimmed by 7 bases and 2 bases, with 18 bases remaining between them. CDR3 region: CSVPKGRTTYNEQFF. CDR3 DNA: TGCAGTGTCCCAAAAGGGCGGACTACCTACAATGAGCAGTTCTTC.

This clonotype was counted at least ten times. The V call is TRBV6-5, the J call TRBJ2-3, with D possibly TRBD2 on 5 matching bases. From germline, CDR1 is MNHEY and CDR2 SVGAGI. This CDR3 spans 15 amino acids. V lost 2 bases to trimming and J lost 2 bases, with 11 bases between them. This CDR3 is CASSYPEGTTDTQYF. The CDR3 coding sequence is TGTGCCAGCAGTTACCCAGAGGGAACCACAGATACGCAGTATTTT.

This clonotype occurred many times. The rearrangement links TRBV20-1 to TRBJ2-7; D tentatively fits TRBD1 or TRBD2 (5 bases each). Germline V CDR1 and CDR2: DFQATT, SNEGSKA (reference sequence). This CDR3 contains 11 residues. Trimming removed 5 bases at V and 6 bases at J, with 11 bases between. In DNA, the CDR3 is TGCAGTGCTGGCCTGGGACGCGAGCAGTACTTC. Residues: CSAGLGREQYF.

This clonotype was seen many times. The V call is TRBV5-1, the J call TRBJ2-6; D may be TRBD1 or TRBD2 (5 bases each). Germline V gene data show CDR1 as SGHRS and CDR2 as YFSETQ. Trimming took 4 bases from V and 0 from J, leaving 14 bases between them. This CDR3 contains 17 residues. CDR3 residues: CASSIGTLSSGANVLTF. The CDR3 region has the DNA TGCGCCAGCAGCATTGGGACCCTCAGCTCTGGGGCCAACGTCCTGACTTTC.

This clonotype has a count of ten or more. The V gene is TRBV5-1, the J gene TRBJ2-1; possible D gene TRBD1, 5 bases. The CDR3 loop spans 13 amino acids. Germline lookup yields CDR1 SGHRS and CDR2 YFSETQ. Trimming cost V 4 bases and J 10 bases, with 15 bases left between them. The CDR3: CASSPIQVKEQFF. The CDR3 DNA sequence: TGCGCCAGCAGCCCTATACAGGTCAAAGAGCAGTTCTTC.

In its sample, this clonotype was seen a few times. The rearrangement joins TRBV18 to TRBJ2-7; TRBD2 aligns across 8 bases. Germline V gene sequence: CDR1 KGHSH, CDR2 LQKENI. This CDR3 has 15 amino acids. The V gene end was trimmed by 3 bases and the J gene end by 7 bases; junction bases not matched to a gene: 11. The CDR3 protein is CASSPPGTRRWEQYF. CDR3 DNA sequence: TGTGCCAGCTCACCCCCGGGGACTAGAAGGTGGGAGCAGTACTTC. The full variable domain, in which reference TRBV18 and TRBJ2-7 provide the parts outside the CDR3, is NAGVMQNPRHLVRRRGQEARLRCSPMKGHSHVYWYRQLPEEGLKFMVYLQKENIIDESGMPKERFSAEFPKEGPSILRIQQVVRGDSAAYFCASSPPGTRRWEQYFGPGTRLTVT.

This clonotype was recorded a few times. CDR3 sequence (DNA): TGTGCCAGCAGCTCCCTGCGGGGACCTAGAGCCTACGAGCAGTACTTC. Encoded protein: CASSSLRGPRAYEQYF. V and J are TRBV7-6 and TRBJ2-7; D perhaps matches TRBD2 (6 bases). The CDR3 runs to 16 residues. Deletions cut 4 bases from V and 2 bases from J, with 18 bases between. From germline, CDR1 is SGHVS and CDR2 FNYEAQ.

This clonotype was observed many times. CDR3 DNA sequence: TGCGCCAGCAGCTTGGGAGGGACCCCTGAAGCTTTCTTT. Translated: CASSLGGTPEAFF. This chain joins TRBV5-1 and TRBJ1-1; perhaps TRBD1 as D (5 bases). Per germline, CDR1 SGHRS and CDR2 YFSETQ. CDR3 length: 13 amino acids. Trimming shortened V by 0 bases and J by 6 bases, and 9 bases separated the two germline ends.

This clonotype occurred many times. CDR3 nucleotides: TGTGCCACTCGGGTGAAGGCCCTTTATTACTATGGCTACACCTTC. This codes for CATRVKALYYYGYTF. The V gene is TRBV12-3 or TRBV12-4, the J gene TRBJ1-2; D not resolved. This CDR3 region has 15 residues. The ends were cut back, 10 bases at V and 3 bases at J, with 21 bases in the middle.

This chain links TRBV5-4 with TRBJ2-1, with 7 bases identical to TRBD1. Unmatched junction bases numbered 3, after V lost 2 bases and J lost 4 bases. Germline CDR1 SGHNT, CDR2 YYREEE (reference sequence). CDR3 length: 14 amino acids. The CDR3 coding sequence is TGTGCCAGCAGCTTAAAGGGGGCGTACAATGAGCAGTTCTTC. Protein product: CASSLKGAYNEQFF.

In its sample, this clonotype was seen many times. CDR3 region: CASSLEPGDIEKLFF. In nucleotides, the CDR3 is TGTGCCAGCAGCTTAGAACCAGGGGACATCGAAAAACTGTTTTTT. The rearrangement links TRBV7-9 to TRBJ1-4; the D gene is possibly TRBD1 (6 bases). This CDR3 is built from 15 residues. V lost 1 base, J lost 8 bases, and 14 bases lay in between. Germline values: CDR1 SEHNR, CDR2 FQNEAQ (reference sequence).

On this clonotype: One end of the junction is discordant with germline, which a read error may explain. V is TRBV7-2 and J is TRBJ1-4; tentatively, D is TRBD1 (6 bases). Germline CDR1 SGHTA, CDR2 FQGNSA. This CDR3 has 15 amino acids. This CDR3 reads CSSSPNRETNEKLFF. The CDR3 DNA reads as TGTTCCAGCAGCCCGAACAGGGAAACTAATGAAAAACTGTTTTTT.

There are many counts of this clonotype. The gene calls are TRBV5-1 and TRBJ2-5; D unresolved. This CDR3 has 15 residues. V dropped 1 base and J dropped 5 bases, with 15 bases sitting between them. Per germline, CDR1 SGHRS and CDR2 YFSETQ. For the CDR3, the DNA is TGCGCCAGCAGCTTGACAGTACCCTCATCGGAGACCCAGTACTTC. This translates into CASSLTVPSSETQYF.

The gene calls are TRBV20-1 and TRBJ2-3; D is possibly TRBD1 (6 bases). Germline lookup yields CDR1 DFQATT and CDR2 SNEGSKA (reference sequence). This CDR3 is 16 amino acids long. Trimming pared 1 base from V and 2 bases from J, leaving 16 bases between. The CDR3 bases are TGCAGTGCTAGAGCCCTGCAGGGGCAGGACACAGATACGCAGTATTTT. It is translated as CSARALQGQDTDTQYF.

This clonotype was observed at least ten times. The V and J genes are TRBV6-1 and TRBJ2-2; 10 nucleotides match TRBD1. The V and J ends lost 6 bases and 4 bases, in that order; junction bases with no gene match: 5. CDR1 MNHNS and CDR2 SASEGT come from the germline V gene. This CDR3 has 15 amino acids. In DNA, the CDR3 is TGTGCCAGCAGAAGACAGGGGGCTAGCACCGGGGAGCTGTTTTTT. Its translation: CASRRQGASTGELFF.

This clonotype was seen many times. The chain is built from TRBV7-9 and TRBJ2-5; 9 nucleotides agree with TRBD2. V shed 4 bases, J shed 7 bases, and the junction held 10 bases outside the gene matches. CDR3 size: 15 residues. The germline V gene has CDR1 SEHNR and CDR2 FQNEAQ (reference sequence). CDR3 protein: CASSSRGTSLGTQYF. As DNA, the CDR3 is TGTGCCAGCAGCTCAAGGGGGACTAGCCTCGGGACCCAGTACTTC.

Remarks on this clonotype: One end of the junction fails to match germline, which may point to a read error. The chain is built from TRBV11-2 and TRBJ2-3, with 13 bases matching TRBD2. From germline, CDR1 is SGHAT and CDR2 FQNNGV. This CDR3 is built from 21 residues. The CDR3 DNA is TGTGCCAGCAGCTTAGGAACGACTAGCGGGAGGCGCCCACGCCCCACAGATACGCAGTGTTTT. This encodes CASSLGTTSGRRPRPTDTQCF.

The table lists this clonotype with many counts. The genes are TRBV11-2 and TRBJ2-7; the D is unclear. Germline V gene lookup returns CDR1 SGHAT and CDR2 FQNNGV. V dropped 0 bases and J dropped 6 bases, with 12 bases sitting between them. This CDR3 is 14 amino acids long. The CDR3 here is CASSLDSAIPEQYF. Written as DNA, the CDR3 is TGTGCCAGCAGCTTAGATTCGGCGATACCCGAGCAGTACTTC.

This clonotype was found many times. The V and J genes are TRBV7-2 and TRBJ2-3, with 7 positions matching TRBD2. The CDR3 covers 16 residues. CDR1 is SGHTA, CDR2 FQGNSA, per germline. V gave up 1 base and J gave up 5 bases; unmatched junction bases: 9. In DNA, the CDR3 is TGTGCCAGCAGCTTAGAGGTGCGGGAGTTGGGAGATACGCAGTATTTT. Protein product: CASSLEVRELGDTQYF.

DNA for the CDR3: TGTGCCTGGAGTCGCCCGGGACAGACCCCCTACGAGCAGTACTTC. Protein: CAWSRPGQTPYEQYF. The chain recombines TRBV30 with TRBJ2-7; 7 bases align to TRBD1. This CDR3 is built from 15 residues. The germline V gene encodes CDR1 GTSNPN and CDR2 SVGIG (reference sequence). After removal of 2 bases from V and 2 bases from J, the junction contained 9 bases not matched to a gene.

In this sample, this clonotype turned up many times. The chain links TRBV3-1 to TRBJ1-1, with D tentatively TRBD1 (5 bases). Trimming pared 4 bases from V and 5 bases from J, leaving 17 bases between. This CDR3 is 15 amino acids long. From germline, CDR1 is LGHDT and CDR2 YNNKEL (reference sequence). The CDR3 region is CASSRRRQPVTEAFF. Here the CDR3 DNA reads TGTGCCAGCAGCCGCCGGAGACAGCCGGTTACTGAAGCTTTCTTT.

This clonotype has at least ten counts. The chain joins TRBV20-1 to TRBJ2-7; 7 bases match TRBD2. Germline-derived CDR1 and CDR2 are DFQATT and SNEGSKA (reference sequence). The V segment lost 5 bases and the J segment 3 bases; nucleotides outside the gene matches: 4. There are 12 residues in the CDR3. The CDR3 region is CSAGREGYEQYF. The CDR3 DNA is TGCAGTGCTGGAAGGGAGGGCTACGAGCAGTACTTC.

This clonotype was observed a few times. The rearrangement uses TRBV7-6 and TRBJ2-3; 12 bases map to TRBD2. V was clipped by 5 bases and J by 4 bases; unmatched bases: 4. CDR3 length equals 15 residues. Germline CDR1 and CDR2: SGHVS and FNYEAQ. CDR3 nucleotides: TGTGCCAGCAGCGAGAGACTAGCGGGAGCAGATACGCAGTATTTT. Encoded protein: CASSERLAGADTQYF.